This T cell receptor (beta chain) was observed in a study of cytomegalovirus exposure and HLA in healthy donors. About the study: Ancestry clustering placed roughly 86% of around 400 genotyped donors in the Caucasian-associated cluster.

Note on this clone: The target antigen is unknown.

Study-level points and caveats: A prior analysis recorded that most TCR beta V segments were productive about 90% or about 30% of the time. The classifier reportedly diagnosed cytomegalovirus status with high sensitivity and specificity. Most TCR sequences proved rare, with some public TCRs found in many donors.

Researchers ran the PCR with 60 Vbeta and 13 Jbeta primers. Assay: immunoSEQ multiplex PCR; the TCRdb copy retains only in-frame clones and omits some. The sample yields 85,000 to 130,000 clones, around 76% seen once. The CDR3 is 15 residues long. Germline V gives CDR1 SNHLY, CDR2 FYNNEI. Deletions cut 3 bases from V and 3 bases from J, with 15 bases between. The rearrangement links TRBV2 to TRBJ2-7; D is possibly TRBD2 (7 bases). What was sequenced was PBMCs. This receptor was taken from a woman aged 45-65 years in good health and CMV-seropositive. The DNA for the CDR3 is TGTGCCAGCAGTGAGGGGGGCGGGGGAGGCTACGAGCAGTACTTC. It is translated as CASSEGGGGGYEQYF.